This T cell receptor (beta chain) was captured by sequencing in a study of CD8+CD57+ T cells in acquired aplastic anemia. The wider study: Each DNA sample taken from sorted CD4+ and CD8+ cells came to about 3 ug on average.

As to this clonotype: Its antigen is not identified.

Regarding the study as a whole: Researchers reported that CD8+ Simpson's diversity was not significantly different in patients versus controls.

Per germline, CDR1 SGDLS and CDR2 YYNGEE. The CDR3 is 13 residues long. V was trimmed by 3 bases and J by 5 bases, leaving 9 bases between them. TCR beta VDJ and CDR3 were profiled, and genomic DNA was the template. TCRdb reanalysed the reads using MiXCR and keeps one entry per CDR3 protein. Among under 350,000 distinct CDR3 sequences listed, 56% were seen once. This clonotype originated in a human donor with severe aplastic anemia or a healthy control (not recorded which). This rearrangement joins TRBV9 to TRBJ2-1; D remains unclear. Sequenced input: sorted CD4+, CD8+, or CD8+CD57+ T cells (not recorded which) from PBMCs. This CDR3 is CASSALGNNEQFF. In DNA form, the CDR3 reads TGTGCCAGCAGCGCTCTGGGGAACAATGAGCAGTTCTTC.